Listed below are T cell receptor beta chains from one sample, sequenced in a study of blood T cell repertoires in COVID-19. Using immunoSEQ multiplex PCR, the repertoire was profiled, and TCRdb retains in-frame clones only, with some absent. The sample holds some 200,000 clones, roughly 80% seen once. The specimen was PBMCs or T cells enriched from blood (not recorded which). The source of these receptors is a man aged 40-55 years who had recovered from COVID-19. CDR3s include the opening cysteine and the closing phenylalanine or tryptophan. The D gene is left open where the match is weak. Rows may omit the clone size; those that give it use once, few, many or a size class.

- TRBJ1-5 - TRBV19 CASSSPEPQHF TGTGCCAGTTCGTCCCCGGAGCCCCAGCATTTT
- TRBJ2-3 - TRBV11-3 CASSLAGAGLDTQYF TGTGCCAGCAGCTTAGCGGGAGCCGGGCTGGATACGCAGTATTTT
- TRBJ2-3 - TRBV10-2 CASRASNTDTQYF TGCGCCAGCAGGGCTAGCAACACAGATACGCAGTATTTT
- TRBJ1-1 - TRBV7-9 CASSLPTTNTEAFF TGTGCCAGCAGCTTACCGACAACCAACACTGAAGCTTTCTTT
- TRBJ2-3 - TRBV19 CASNGGWATDTQYF TGTGCCAGTAATGGTGGGTGGGCCACAGATACGCAGTATTTT
- TRBJ2-1 TRBD1 TRBV6-4 CASSKTGEFNEQFF TGTGCCAGCAGTAAAACAGGGGAGTTCAATGAGCAGTTCTTC
- TRBJ1-2 - TRBV30 CAWSVPRRVYGYTF TGTGCCTGGAGTGTACCGAGGAGAGTCTATGGCTACACCTTC
- TRBJ2-7 TRBD1 TRBV4-1 CASSQSPTGTSYEQYF TGCGCCAGCAGCCAATCACCGACAGGGACGTCCTACGAGCAGTACTTC
- TRBJ2-1 TRBD2 TRBV11-2 CASSLDLSGRDNEQFF TGTGCCAGCAGCTTAGATCTTTCCGGGAGGGACAATGAGCAGTTCTTC
- TRBJ1-5 TRBD1 TRBV9 CASSPTGGHQPQHF TGTGCCAGCAGCCCTACAGGGGGTCATCAGCCCCAGCATTTT
- TRBJ2-2 - TRBV19 CASSIEGGAGELFF TGTGCCAGTAGTATCGAGGGAGGAGCCGGGGAGCTGTTTTTT
once TRBJ1-5 - TRBV19 CASGLSNQPQHF TGTGCTTCCGGACTTAGCAATCAGCCCCAGCATTTT
- TRBJ2-2 TRBD2 TRBV5-1 CASSPSGRASAGELFF TGCGCCAGCAGCCCTAGCGGGAGGGCCTCAGCCGGGGAGCTGTTTTTT
- TRBJ2-7 TRBD1 TRBV28 CASSSTGGPYEQYF TGTGCCAGCAGTTCGACAGGGGGTCCCTACGAGCAGTACTTC
- TRBJ2-7 - TRBV28 CGAGWGEQYF TGTGGTGCGGGGTGGGGCGAGCAGTACTTC
- TRBJ2-3 TRBD2 TRBV11-1 CASSPASGSRTDTQYF TGTGCCAGCAGCCCGGCTAGCGGGAGTAGGACAGATACGCAGTATTTT
few TRBJ1-1 TRBD1 TRBV7-3 CASKQGMNTEAFF TGTGCCAGTAAACAGGGGATGAACACTGAAGCTTTCTTT
- TRBJ1-3 - TRBV7-2 CASSLVQGVRNTIYF TGTGCCAGCAGCTTAGTACAGGGAGTAAGAAACACCATATATTTT
- TRBJ2-1 TRBD2 TRBV30 CAWAGGQLQFF TGTGCCTGGGCGGGGGGACAACTGCAGTTCTTC
few TRBJ1-1 - TRBV15 CATSWTPNTEAFF TGTGCCACCAGCTGGACACCCAACACTGAAGCTTTCTTT
- TRBJ1-1 - TRBV19 CASSVTWLNTEAFF TGTGCCAGTAGTGTTACATGGCTTAACACTGAAGCTTTCTTT
many TRBJ2-7 TRBD1 TRBV5-1 CASTRGQGAYEQYF TGCGCCAGCACCCGGGGACAGGGGGCCTACGAGCAGTACTTC
- TRBJ2-6 TRBD1 TRBV5-1 CASSFAGQGVSGANVLTF TGCGCCAGCAGCTTCGCGGGACAGGGCGTCTCTGGGGCCAACGTCCTGACTTTC
- TRBJ2-1 TRBD1 TRBV9 CASSVGGQRYNEQFF TGTGCCAGCAGCGTAGGGGGACAGAGGTACAATGAGCAGTTCTTC
few TRBJ1-2 - TRBV9 CASSPMSGGEIDGYTF TGTGCCAGCAGCCCTATGTCTGGGGGGGAGATAGATGGCTACACCTTC
- TRBJ2-7 TRBD2 TRBV28 CASTIQTGTSVSEQYF TGTGCCAGCACCATCCAGACCGGGACTAGCGTTTCCGAGCAGTACTTC
- TRBJ1-4 - TRBV6-5 CASSYSLQFSNEKLFF TGTGCCAGCAGTTACTCCTTACAGTTTTCTAATGAAAAACTGTTTTTT
once TRBJ1-2 TRBD1 TRBV6-5 CASSPTGTGYGYTF TGTGCCAGCAGTCCCACCGGGACAGGCTATGGCTACACCTTC
- TRBJ1-2 TRBD1 TRBV7-2 CASRQTGANYGYTF TGTGCCAGCAGGCAAACAGGGGCGAACTATGGCTACACCTTC
- TRBJ1-2 TRBD1 TRBV24-1 CATSDRDRMHGYTF TGTGCCACCAGTGACAGGGACAGAATGCATGGCTACACCTTC
- TRBJ1-4 - TRBV5-4 CASSFYGAEKLFF TGTGCCAGCAGCTTTTATGGGGCAGAAAAACTGTTTTTT
- TRBJ2-1 TRBD2 TRBV3-1/TRBV3-2 CASTPFAGRARNEQFF TGTGCCAGCACCCCGTTTGCCGGGAGGGCGAGGAATGAGCAGTTCTTC
many TRBJ2-1 TRBD2 TRBV5-1 CASSPTSGRAQSKQFF TGCGCCAGCAGCCCGACTAGCGGGAGGGCCCAATCCAAGCAGTTCTTC
- TRBJ1-1 - TRBV18 CASSPITLPGPEAFF TGTGCCAGCTCACCAATCACCCTCCCAGGTCCTGAAGCTTTCTTT
- TRBJ1-6 TRBD1 TRBV7-8 CASSPVGGTDNSPLHF TGTGCCAGCAGCCCCGTGGGCGGGACAGATAATTCACCCCTCCACTTT
- TRBJ2-3 TRBD1 TRBV10-1 CASSDPDRPTDTQYF TGCGCCAGCAGTGACCCGGACAGGCCCACAGATACGCAGTATTTT
few TRBJ2-1 TRBD1 TRBV27 CASKLGQGPSEQFF TGTGCCAGCAAGTTAGGACAGGGGCCGAGTGAGCAGTTCTTC
few TRBJ1-1 - TRBV7-2 CASSLYGDNTEAFF TGTGCCAGCAGCTTATACGGAGACAACACTGAAGCTTTCTTT
once TRBJ2-4 - TRBV4-3 CASSQGGGSGKNIQYF TGCGCCAGCAGCCAAGGAGGCGGCAGCGGGAAAAACATTCAGTACTTC
- TRBJ1-2 TRBD1 TRBV5-1 CASSLAPTGSGYGYTF TGCGCCAGCAGCTTGGCCCCGACAGGGTCTGGGTATGGCTACACCTTC
- TRBJ2-7 - TRBV27 CASSFDRSSYEQYF TGTGCCAGCAGTTTCGACAGGTCGTCCTACGAGCAGTACTTC
- TRBJ2-2 - TRBV6-6 CASSYRGPATGELFF TGTGCCAGCAGTTACAGAGGGCCCGCCACCGGGGAGCTGTTTTTT
- TRBJ2-2 - TRBV27 CASSHDQANTGELFF TGTGCCAGCAGCCACGACCAGGCGAACACCGGGGAGCTGTTTTTT